This TCR beta chain was sequenced for a study of blood T cell repertoires in COVID-19. Study as a whole: The samples span acute and convalescent COVID-19 from the United States, Italy and Spain. The cDNA or gDNA used as material had been derived from T cells, B-cell-depleted T cells, or PBMCs.

Produced via immunoSEQ multiplex PCR; TCRdb's table is partial and in-frame only. The sample yields fewer than 350,000 clones, around 90% seen once. Germline values: CDR1 LNHDA, CDR2 SQIVND (reference sequence). Trimming left V 3 bases short and J 4 bases short, with 13 bases between. The CDR3 loop spans 14 amino acids. Enrolled through a virtual design, the participants were between about 18 and 100 years of age and came from 24 US areas. Sequences were obtained from PBMCs or T cells enriched from blood (not recorded which). This chain links TRBV19 with TRBJ2-7; TRBD1 is a possible D gene (6 bases). This sequence was found in a woman in her 30s who had recovered from COVID-19. This CDR3 reads CASSIGTSRYEQYF. CDR3 DNA sequence: TGTGCCAGTAGTATCGGGACAAGTAGGTACGAGCAGTACTTC.